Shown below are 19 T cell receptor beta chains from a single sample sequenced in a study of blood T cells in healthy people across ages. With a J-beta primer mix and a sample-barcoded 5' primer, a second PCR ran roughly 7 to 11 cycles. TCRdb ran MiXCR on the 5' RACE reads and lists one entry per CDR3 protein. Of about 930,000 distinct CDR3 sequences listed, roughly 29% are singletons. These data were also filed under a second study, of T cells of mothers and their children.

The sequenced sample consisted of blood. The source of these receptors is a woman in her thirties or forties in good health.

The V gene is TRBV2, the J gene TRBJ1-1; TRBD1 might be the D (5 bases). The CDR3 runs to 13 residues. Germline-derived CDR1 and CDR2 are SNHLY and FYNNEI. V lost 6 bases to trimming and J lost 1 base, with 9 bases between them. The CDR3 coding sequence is TGTGCCAGCAGGGACACCTCGAACACTGAAGCTTTCTTT. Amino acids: CASRDTSNTEAFF.

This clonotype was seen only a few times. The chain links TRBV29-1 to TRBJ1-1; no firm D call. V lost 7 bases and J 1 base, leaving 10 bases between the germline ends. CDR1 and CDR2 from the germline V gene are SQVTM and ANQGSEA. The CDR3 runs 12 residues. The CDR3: CSAVPENTEAFF. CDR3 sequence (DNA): TGCAGCGCTGTACCAGAGAACACTGAAGCTTTCTTT.

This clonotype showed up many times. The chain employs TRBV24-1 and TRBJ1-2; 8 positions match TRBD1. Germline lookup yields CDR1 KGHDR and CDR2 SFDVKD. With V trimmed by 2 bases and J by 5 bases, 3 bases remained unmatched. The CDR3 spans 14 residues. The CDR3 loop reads CATSDSGQVYGYTF. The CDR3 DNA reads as TGTGCCACCAGTGATTCGGGACAGGTGTATGGCTACACCTTC.

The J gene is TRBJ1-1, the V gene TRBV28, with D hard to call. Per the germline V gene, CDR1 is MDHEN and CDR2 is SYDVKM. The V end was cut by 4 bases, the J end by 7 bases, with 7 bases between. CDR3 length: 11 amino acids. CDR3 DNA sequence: TGTGCCAGCAGTTCCCCCCTTGAAGCTTTCTTT. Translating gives CASSSPLEAFF.

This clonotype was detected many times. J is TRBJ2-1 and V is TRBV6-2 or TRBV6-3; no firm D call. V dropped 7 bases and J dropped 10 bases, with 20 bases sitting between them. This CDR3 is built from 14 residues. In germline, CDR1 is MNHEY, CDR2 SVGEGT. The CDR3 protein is CASKDPGDNKEQFF. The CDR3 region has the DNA TGTGCCAGCAAAGATCCAGGAGATAATAAGGAGCAGTTCTTC.

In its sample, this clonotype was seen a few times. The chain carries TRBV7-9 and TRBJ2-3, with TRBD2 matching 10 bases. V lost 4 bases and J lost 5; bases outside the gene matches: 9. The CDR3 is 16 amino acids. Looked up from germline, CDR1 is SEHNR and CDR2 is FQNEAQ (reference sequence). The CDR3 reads CASSSRSSGGRDTQYF. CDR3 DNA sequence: TGTGCCAGCAGCTCGAGATCTAGCGGGGGCCGAGATACGCAGTATTTT.

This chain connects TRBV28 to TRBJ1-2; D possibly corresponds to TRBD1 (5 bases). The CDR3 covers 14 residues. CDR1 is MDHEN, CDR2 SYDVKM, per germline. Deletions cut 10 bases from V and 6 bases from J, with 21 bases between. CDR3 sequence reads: CAIFVGSGRDGYTF. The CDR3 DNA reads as TGTGCCATCTTCGTAGGATCAGGGAGAGATGGCTACACCTTC.

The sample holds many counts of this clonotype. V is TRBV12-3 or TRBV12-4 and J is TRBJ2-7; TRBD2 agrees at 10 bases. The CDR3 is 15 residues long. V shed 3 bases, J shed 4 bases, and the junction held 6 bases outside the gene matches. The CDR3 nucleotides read TGTGCCAGCAGTTTGGCTAGCGGGGGCCGGTACGAGCAGTACTTC. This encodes CASSLASGGRYEQYF.

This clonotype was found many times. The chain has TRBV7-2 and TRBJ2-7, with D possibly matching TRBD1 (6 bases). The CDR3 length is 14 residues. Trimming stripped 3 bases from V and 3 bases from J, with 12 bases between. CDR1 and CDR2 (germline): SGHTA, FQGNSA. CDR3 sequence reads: CASSLGAADYEQYF. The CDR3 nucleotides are TGTGCCAGCAGCTTGGGGGCGGCTGACTACGAGCAGTACTTC. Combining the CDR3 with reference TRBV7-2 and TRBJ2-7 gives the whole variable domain GAGVSQSPSNKVTEKGKDVELRCDPISGHTALYWYRQSLGQGLEFLIYFQGNSAPDKSGLPSDRFSAERTGGSVSTLTIQRTQQEDSAVYLCASSLGAADYEQYFGPGTRLTVT.

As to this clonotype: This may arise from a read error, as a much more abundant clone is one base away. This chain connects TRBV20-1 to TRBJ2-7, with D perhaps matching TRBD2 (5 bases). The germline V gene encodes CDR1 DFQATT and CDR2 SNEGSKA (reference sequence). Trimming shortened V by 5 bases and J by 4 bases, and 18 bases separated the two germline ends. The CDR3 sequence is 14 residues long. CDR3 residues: CSARRRTDHYEQYF. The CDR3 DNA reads TGCAGTGCTCGCCGGAGGACGGACCATTACGAGCAGTACTTC.

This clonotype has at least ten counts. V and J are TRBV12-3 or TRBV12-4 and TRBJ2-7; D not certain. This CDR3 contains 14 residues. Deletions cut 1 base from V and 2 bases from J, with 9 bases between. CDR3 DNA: TGTGCCAGCAGTTTAGGCGGCAAAGCCTACGAGCAGTACTTC. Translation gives CASSLGGKAYEQYF.

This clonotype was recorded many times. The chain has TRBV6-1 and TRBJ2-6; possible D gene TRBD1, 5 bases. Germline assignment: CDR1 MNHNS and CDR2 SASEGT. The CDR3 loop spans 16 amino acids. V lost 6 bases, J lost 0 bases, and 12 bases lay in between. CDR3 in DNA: TGTGCCAGCAGCACTGGACACTCCTCTGGGGCCAACGTCCTGACTTTC. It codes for CASSTGHSSGANVLTF.

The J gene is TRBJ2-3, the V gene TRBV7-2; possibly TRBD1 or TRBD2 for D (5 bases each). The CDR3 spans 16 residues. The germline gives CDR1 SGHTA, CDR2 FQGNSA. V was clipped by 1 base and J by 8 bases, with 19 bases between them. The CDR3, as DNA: TGTGCCAGCAGCTTAGGGGGCTCTAGCAGGAGAGGTACGCAGTATTTT. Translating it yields CASSLGGSSRRGTQYF.

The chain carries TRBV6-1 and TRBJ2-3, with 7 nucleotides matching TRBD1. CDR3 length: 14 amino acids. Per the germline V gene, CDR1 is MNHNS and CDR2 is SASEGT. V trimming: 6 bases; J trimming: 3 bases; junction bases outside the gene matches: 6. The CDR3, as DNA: TGTGCCAGCAGGAAACAGGGGACGACAGATACGCAGTATTTT. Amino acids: CASRKQGTTDTQYF.

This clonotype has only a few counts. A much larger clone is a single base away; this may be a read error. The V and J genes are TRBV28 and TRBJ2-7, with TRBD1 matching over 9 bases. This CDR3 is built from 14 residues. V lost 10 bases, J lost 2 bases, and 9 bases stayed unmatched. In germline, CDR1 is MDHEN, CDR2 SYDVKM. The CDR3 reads CATSTGTGTYEQYF. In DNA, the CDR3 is TGTGCCACCAGCACCGGGACAGGGACCTACGAGCAGTACTTC.

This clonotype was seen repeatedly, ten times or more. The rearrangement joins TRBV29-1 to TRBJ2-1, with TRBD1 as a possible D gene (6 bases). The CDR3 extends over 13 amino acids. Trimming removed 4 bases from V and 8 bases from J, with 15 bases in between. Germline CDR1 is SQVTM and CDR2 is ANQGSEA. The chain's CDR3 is CSVGTELGDEQFF. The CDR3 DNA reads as TGCAGCGTTGGGACAGAGTTAGGCGATGAGCAGTTCTTC.

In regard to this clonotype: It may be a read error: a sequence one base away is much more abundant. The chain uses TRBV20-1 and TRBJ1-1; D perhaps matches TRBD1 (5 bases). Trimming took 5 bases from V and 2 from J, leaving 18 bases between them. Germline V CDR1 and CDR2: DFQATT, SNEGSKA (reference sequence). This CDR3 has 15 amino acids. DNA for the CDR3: TGCAGTGCTGGTAGGCCAGGGTCTTTTAACACTGAAGCTTTCTTT. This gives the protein CSAGRPGSFNTEAFF.

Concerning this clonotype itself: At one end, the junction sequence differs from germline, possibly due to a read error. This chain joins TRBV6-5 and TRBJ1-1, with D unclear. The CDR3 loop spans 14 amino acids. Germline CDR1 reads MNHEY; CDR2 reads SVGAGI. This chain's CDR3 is CASSYGRLKTEAFF. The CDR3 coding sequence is TGTGCCAGCAGTTACGGTCGGCTGAAGACTGAAGCTTTCTTT.

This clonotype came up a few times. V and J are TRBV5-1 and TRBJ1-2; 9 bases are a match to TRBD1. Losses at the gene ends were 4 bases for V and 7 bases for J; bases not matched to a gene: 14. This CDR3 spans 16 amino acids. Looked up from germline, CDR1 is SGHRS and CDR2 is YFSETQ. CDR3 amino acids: CASSPPSGTGWGGYTF. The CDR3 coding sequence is TGCGCCAGCAGCCCGCCTTCCGGGACAGGGTGGGGTGGCTACACCTTC.